This section outlines one TCR beta chain sequence together with its context. As processed by the authors: Estimated nucleated cell counts came from reference gene primer amplification. Sequencing was performed with immunoSEQ multiplex PCR; in TCRdb, only in-frame clones are kept and a portion is missing. V and J calls and clone size follow that table, whereas D and trimming were derived from the DNA. The sample lists 100,000 or so clones; roughly 83% were seen once. This record comes from a study of blood T cell repertoires in COVID-19. Turning to the study itself: Sources were T cells, B-cell-depleted T cells, or PBMCs; the material itself was cDNA or gDNA.

Germline assignment: CDR1 LGHDT and CDR2 YNNKEL (reference sequence). The V and J ends lost 1 base and 9 bases respectively, with 18 bases between them. The CDR3 has 15 residues. The clonotype was recovered from a woman in her sixties with acute or convalescent COVID-19. Source material: peripheral blood. V gene TRBV3-1 (or the pseudogene TRBV3-2) combines with J gene TRBJ2-5; D is ambiguous. Here the CDR3 DNA reads TGTGCCAGCAGCCAAGTGTCGGCAGGCCCGCTGGCCCAGTACTTC. As protein: CASSQVSAGPLAQYF.